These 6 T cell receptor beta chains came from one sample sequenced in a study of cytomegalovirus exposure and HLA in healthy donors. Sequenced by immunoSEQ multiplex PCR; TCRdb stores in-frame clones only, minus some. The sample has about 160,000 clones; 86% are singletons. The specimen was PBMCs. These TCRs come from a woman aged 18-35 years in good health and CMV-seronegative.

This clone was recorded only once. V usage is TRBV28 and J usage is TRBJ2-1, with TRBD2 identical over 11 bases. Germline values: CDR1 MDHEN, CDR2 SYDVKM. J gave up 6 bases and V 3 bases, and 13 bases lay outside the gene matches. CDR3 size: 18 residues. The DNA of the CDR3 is TGTGCCAGCAGTTTTCAGGGACTAGCGGACAACATTTTCAATGAGCAGTTCTTC. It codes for CASSFQGLADNIFNEQFF. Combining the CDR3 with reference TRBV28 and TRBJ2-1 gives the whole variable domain DVKVTQSSRYLVKRTGEKVFLECVQDMDHENMFWYRQDPGLGLRLIYFSYDVKMKEKGDIPEGYSVSREKKERFSLILESASTNQTSMYLCASSFQGLADNIFNEQFFGPGTRLTVL.

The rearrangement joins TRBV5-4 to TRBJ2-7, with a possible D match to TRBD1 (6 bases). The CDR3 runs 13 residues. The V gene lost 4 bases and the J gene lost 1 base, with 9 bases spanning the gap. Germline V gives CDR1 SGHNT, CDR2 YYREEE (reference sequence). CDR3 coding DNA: TGTGCCAGCAGCATTACAGGGTCCTACGAGCAGTACTTC. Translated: CASSITGSYEQYF.

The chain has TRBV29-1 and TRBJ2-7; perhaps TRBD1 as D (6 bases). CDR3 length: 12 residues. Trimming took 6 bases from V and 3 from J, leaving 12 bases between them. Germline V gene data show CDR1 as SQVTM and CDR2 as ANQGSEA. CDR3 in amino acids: CSVSGQYYEQYF. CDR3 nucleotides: TGCAGCGTGTCGGGACAATACTACGAGCAGTACTTC.

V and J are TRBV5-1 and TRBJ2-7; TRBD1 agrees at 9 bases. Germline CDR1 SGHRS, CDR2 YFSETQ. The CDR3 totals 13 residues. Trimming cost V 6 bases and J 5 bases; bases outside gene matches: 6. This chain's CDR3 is CASTGTGRNEQYF. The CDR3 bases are TGCGCCAGCACCGGGACAGGGAGGAACGAGCAGTACTTC. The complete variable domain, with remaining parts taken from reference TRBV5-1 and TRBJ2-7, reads KAGVTQTPRYLIKTRGQQVTLSCSPISGHRSVSWYQQTPGQGLQFLFEYFSETQRNKGNFPGRFSGRQFSNSRSEMNVSTLELGDSALYLCASTGTGRNEQYFGPGTRLTVT.

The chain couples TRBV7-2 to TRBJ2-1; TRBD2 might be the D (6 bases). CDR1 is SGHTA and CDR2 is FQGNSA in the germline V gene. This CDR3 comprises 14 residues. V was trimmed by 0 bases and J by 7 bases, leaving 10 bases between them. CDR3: CASSLARDLNEQFF. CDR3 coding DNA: TGTGCCAGCAGCTTAGCCCGGGACTTAAATGAGCAGTTCTTC.

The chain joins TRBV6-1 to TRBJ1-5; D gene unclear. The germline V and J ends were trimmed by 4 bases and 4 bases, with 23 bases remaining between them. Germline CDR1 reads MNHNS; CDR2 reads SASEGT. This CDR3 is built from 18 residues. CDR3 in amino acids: CASSVGRGFSRPNQPQHF. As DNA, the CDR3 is TGTGCCAGCAGTGTAGGGCGGGGTTTTTCCAGGCCTAATCAGCCCCAGCATTTT.